These T cell receptor beta chains were read from a single sample in a study of T cell repertoires in cytomegalovirus infection. In TCRdb, the reads were re-called with MiXCR into one record per CDR3 protein. The sample consists of about 250,000 distinct CDR3 sequences, around 12% of them appearing once. Specimen: PBMCs. All receptors derive from a human donor in good health (CMV status not recorded). Some clones in this sample may be carry-over from other donors' samples. Each CDR3 is given with its conserved first and last residue. The D gene is left open where the match is weak. A clone size is listed for some rows: how often the clone was seen (once, few, many), or a class if it is expanded.

J | size | V | D | CDR3 | DNA
TRBJ2-3 | few | TRBV18 | TRBD2 | CASSGTSPTDTQYF | TGTGCCAGCTCCGGGACTAGTCCCACAGATACGCAGTATTTT
TRBJ2-1 | many | TRBV7-2 | TRBD1 | CASSLGGPGQGLGEQFF | TGTGCCAGCAGCTTAGGGGGCCCGGGACAGGGATTGGGTGAGCAGTTCTTC
TRBJ1-1 | NA | TRBV28 | NA | CASSSPQGRTEAFF | TGTGCCAGCAGCTCACCCCAGGGACGCACTGAAGCTTTCTTT
TRBJ2-2 | few | TRBV7-9 | NA | CASSFLRDTGELFF | TGTGCCAGCAGCTTCTTGCGGGACACCGGGGAGCTGTTTTTT
TRBJ2-3 | few | TRBV20-1 | TRBD2 | CSASPTSGRSDTQYF | TGCAGTGCTAGCCCGACTAGCGGGAGGTCAGATACGCAGTATTTT
TRBJ1-1 | many | TRBV7-2 | NA | CASSSVPTNTEAFF | TGTGCCAGCAGCTCCGTCCCTACGAACACTGAAGCTTTCTTT
TRBJ2-5 | few | TRBV5-4 | TRBD2 | CASSLEGGGAGETQYF | TGTGCCAGCAGCTTGGAAGGCGGGGGGGCTGGAGAGACCCAGTACTTC
TRBJ2-3 | many | TRBV19 | TRBD1 | CASNPGGQGTDTQYF | TGTGCCTCCAACCCCGGGGGACAGGGAACAGATACGCAGTATTTT
TRBJ1-1 | many | TRBV7-2 | TRBD1 | CASSLQGARGHVSEAFF | TGTGCCAGCAGCTTACAGGGGGCCCGAGGTCATGTATCTGAAGCTTTCTTT
TRBJ2-7 | many | TRBV7-2 | NA | CASSLEGDTYEQYF | TGTGCCAGCAGCTTAGAGGGGGATACCTACGAGCAGTACTTC
TRBJ1-6 | many | TRBV7-2 | NA | CASSLQDSLALHF | TGTGCCAGCAGCCTCCAGGACAGTTTGGCCCTCCACTTT
TRBJ2-1 | many | TRBV14 | NA | CASSPLIWRGNRDEQFF | TGTGCCAGCAGCCCACTAATTTGGAGGGGCAATCGGGATGAGCAGTTCTTC
TRBJ2-5 | many | TRBV7-3 | NA | CASSLTPETQYF | TGTGCCAGCAGCTTAACTCCAGAGACCCAGTACTTC
TRBJ2-1 | NA | TRBV20-1 | TRBD2 | CSAPSLAGNSYNEQFF | TGCAGTGCTCCTTCTCTAGCGGGCAACTCCTACAATGAGCAGTTCTTC
TRBJ2-3 | many | TRBV7-2 | TRBD1 | CASSLEGTGWTTDTQYF | TGTGCCAGCAGCTTAGAGGGGACAGGGTGGACCACAGATACGCAGTATTTT
TRBJ2-3 | NA | TRBV29-1 | NA | CSVEDGGRTDTQYF | TGCAGCGTTGAAGATGGGGGGAGGACAGATACGCAGTATTTT
TRBJ1-1 | few | TRBV20-1 | TRBD1 | CSAGDRDTEAFF | TGCAGTGCTGGCGACAGGGACACTGAAGCTTTCTTT
TRBJ2-2 | many | TRBV7-9 | NA | CASSSDQALTTGELFF | TGTGCCAGCAGCTCGGACCAAGCCCTTACCACCGGGGAGCTGTTTTTT
TRBJ2-2 | many | TRBV11-1 | NA | CASSNRGAANTGELFF | TGTGCCAGCAGCAACCGGGGTGCAGCGAACACCGGGGAGCTGTTTTTT
TRBJ2-3 | few | TRBV5-1 | TRBD2 | CASSPMTSGSTDTQYF | TGCGCCAGCAGCCCTATGACTAGCGGGAGCACAGATACGCAGTATTTT
TRBJ2-5 | NA | TRBV5-1 | NA | CASSSRGALGEETQYF | TGCGCCAGCAGCTCACGGGGGGCCCTGGGCGAGGAGACCCAGTACTTC
TRBJ1-1 | many | TRBV7-3 | NA | CASSLNRGAEGEAFF | TGTGCCAGCAGCCTCAACCGGGGGGCCGAGGGTGAAGCTTTCTTT
TRBJ2-4 | many | TRBV7-2 | NA | CASSLGLNIQYF | TGTGCCAGCAGCTTAGGTTTAAACATTCAGTACTTC
TRBJ2-2 | many | TRBV24-1 | NA | CATSDPGHANTGELFF | TGTGCCACCAGTGACCCGGGACACGCGAACACCGGGGAGCTGTTTTTT
TRBJ2-7 | many | TRBV7-9 | NA | CASSSGAVSYEQYF | TGTGCCAGCAGCTCCGGGGCGGTGTCCTACGAGCAGTACTTC
TRBJ2-1 | many | TRBV27 | TRBD1 | CASSRRTGSNEQFF | TGTGCCAGCAGCAGACGGACAGGGTCGAATGAGCAGTTCTTC
TRBJ1-2 | many | TRBV7-2 | NA | CASSVDQGIDYGYTF | TGTGCCAGCAGCGTGGACCAGGGGATTGACTATGGCTACACCTTC
TRBJ1-6 | many | TRBV7-2 | NA | CASSPNVRIGSSPLHF | TGTGCCAGCAGCCCTAATGTGAGAATAGGGAGTTCACCCCTCCACTTT